The present TCR beta chain was sequenced within a study of blood T cells in healthy people across ages. Sample-barcoded 5' priming and a J-beta primer mix drove a second PCR of roughly 6 to 12 cycles. TCRdb processed the 5' RACE reads anew with MiXCR; each CDR3 protein has one entry. The sample yields approximately 780,000 distinct CDR3 sequences, about 26% seen once. This clonotype was seen a single time. The CDR3 runs 16 residues. Per germline, CDR1 SGHRS and CDR2 YFSETQ. The V and J ends lost 0 bases and 0 bases respectively, with 13 bases between them. These data also featured in a second study, about T cells of mothers and their children. Per that paper: Versus unrelated pairs, overlap was slightly higher in related mother-child pairs, without reaching significance.

The chain carries TRBV5-1 and TRBJ2-7, with D hard to call. This TCR was recovered from a boy aged 5-17 years in good health. Sequenced sample: blood. CDR3 protein: CASSLVATIHSYEQYF. DNA of the CDR3: TGCGCCAGCAGCTTGGTGGCCACGATCCACTCCTACGAGCAGTACTTC. The whole variable domain, filled in from reference TRBV5-1 and TRBJ2-7, reads KAGVTQTPRYLIKTRGQQVTLSCSPISGHRSVSWYQQTPGQGLQFLFEYFSETQRNKGNFPGRFSGRQFSNSRSEMNVSTLELGDSALYLCASSLVATIHSYEQYFGPGTRLTVT.